The present T cell receptor (beta chain) was sequenced within a study of regulatory dendritic cells for organ transplantation. Study results and caveats: Memory CD8+ clonal expansion seemed more limited with regulatory than mature dendritic cells.

V shed 4 bases and J 6 bases; nucleotides not matched to a gene: 7. Germline V gives CDR1 KGHSY, CDR2 FQNENV. This CDR3 comprises 14 residues. Details on this clone: No antigen is known for it.

Produced via immunoSEQ multiplex PCR; TCRdb's table is partial and in-frame only. The sample consists of about 29,000 clones, about 80% of them appearing once. The specimen was memory CD4+ T cells from blood. The subset is: CD45RO+ memory T cells. The clonotype comes from a human donor in good health. V usage is TRBV16 and J usage is TRBJ1-1; 8 positions match TRBD1. CDR3 residues: CASSRQPGQAEAFF. The CDR3, as DNA: TGTGCCAGCAGCCGACAACCGGGACAGGCTGAAGCTTTCTTT.